The sequence of this TCR beta chain was determined in a study of T cell clonotyping in hematopoietic cell transplantation. Points from the study as a whole: Cells were unsorted, so CD4 and CD8 contributions were not separated.

There are a few counts of this clone. Its antigen is as yet unknown. The table came from immunoSEQ multiplex PCR; TCRdb's copy has only in-frame clones and leaves some out. The sample has more than 65,000 clones; around 94% are singletons. The ends were cut back, 0 bases at V and 4 bases at J, with 4 bases in the middle. The CDR3 runs to 12 residues. Germline V CDR1 and CDR2: SGDLS, YYNGEE. V gene TRBV9 combines with J gene TRBJ1-2; no clear D. The sequence was obtained from a man in his fifties in good health. Some clones in this sample may be carry-over from other donors' samples. Source material: peripheral blood mononuclear cells. This CDR3 is CASSVEGYGYTF. The CDR3 coding sequence is TGTGCCAGCAGCGTAGAGGGCTATGGCTACACCTTC.